The clone carrying this TCR beta chain was recorded once. Its antigen remains unknown. The data stem from a study of cytomegalovirus exposure and HLA in healthy donors. Nominally healthy donors provided the samples, though records likely missed some immune exposures. The CDR3 extends over 16 amino acids. CDR1 is MNHNS, CDR2 SASEGT, per germline. J was trimmed by 2 bases and V by 3 bases; bases with no gene match: 4. Study observations and caveats: A later analysis linked a missense variant in DCLRE1C to the trimming of TCR beta V and J genes. TCR beta sequences reportedly predicted most subjects' HLA-A and HLA-B alleles accurately.

PCR employed 60 Vbeta and 13 Jbeta primers. Here immunoSEQ multiplex PCR was the method, and the copy in TCRdb shows in-frame clones only, minus some. The sample has 60,000 to 70,000 clones, about 70% seen once. The V gene is TRBV6-1, the J gene TRBJ1-2, with 12 nucleotides matching TRBD1. Sequencing was carried out using PBMCs. This TCR was sampled from a woman younger than 45 in good health and CMV-seronegative. The CDR3 protein is CASSDRGTGGNYGYTF. The CDR3 region has the DNA TGTGCCAGCAGTGATCGGGGGACAGGGGGCAACTATGGCTACACCTTC.